This T cell receptor (beta chain) was retrieved from a study of cytomegalovirus exposure and HLA in healthy donors. Study at large: Unique TCR beta sequences numbering approximately 120 million came from 190 million or so T cells in an earlier analysis. Findings and caveats of the study: In a later analysis, HLA-associated TCR beta chains were more clonally expanded than equally common others. According to a later analysis, most TCR beta chains associated with CMV appeared HLA-restricted.

Those who donated were healthy bone marrow donors. PCR used 60 Vbeta primers and 13 Jbeta primers. Assay: immunoSEQ multiplex PCR; the TCRdb copy retains only in-frame clones and omits some. The sample shows roughly 150,000 clones, 80% to 90% of them seen only once. The CDR3 contains 15 residues. Germline V gives CDR1 SGDLS, CDR2 YYNGEE. Concerning this clone: Its specificity is unknown. One end of the junction fails to match germline, which may point to a read error.

The chain combines TRBV9 with TRBJ2-1; 8 nucleotides align to TRBD2. The receptor was derived from a woman aged 18-30 years in good health and CMV-seronegative. The sequenced sample was PBMCs. CDR3 residues: CASSRGLASNNEQFF. In nucleotides, the CDR3 is TGTGCCAGCAGCCGCGGACTAGCCTCCAACAATGAGCAGTTCTTC. The variable domain in full, completed from reference TRBV9 and TRBJ2-1, reads DSGVTQTPKHLITATGQRVTLRCSPRSGDLSVYWYQQSLDQGLQFLIQYYNGEERAKGNILERFSAQQFPDLHSELNLSSLELGDSALYFCASSRGLASNNEQFFGPGTRLTVL.